This is a list of T cell receptor beta chains from one sample in a study of spatial heterogeneity in lung cancer. MiXCR, run by TCRdb on the 5' RACE reads, gives a single entry per CDR3 protein. Of more than 9,000 distinct CDR3 sequences in the sample, about a sixth were seen once. The source material was PBMCs, sampled at surgery. All receptors derive from a male donor with early-stage non-small cell lung cancer. The CDR3 runs from the conserved cysteine through the conserved F or W. Each record gives: clone size, J gene, D gene, V gene, CDR3 length, CDR3 protein, CDR3 DNA. A D gene is named only where the DNA matches it firmly. The size field is filled for only some rows; it gives once, few, many or a size class.

clone size: many
J gene: TRBJ1-2
D gene: TRBD1
V gene: TRBV28
CDR3 length: 14
CDR3 protein: CASSFSGTGLSYTF
CDR3 DNA: TGTGCCAGCAGTTTTAGTGGGACAGGGCTTAGCTACACCTTC

clone size: .
J gene: TRBJ1-5
D gene: .
V gene: TRBV6-1
CDR3 length: 13
CDR3 protein: CASVFSINQPQHF
CDR3 DNA: TGTGCCAGCGTCTTCAGTATCAATCAGCCCCAGCATTTT

clone size: many
J gene: TRBJ1-5
D gene: .
V gene: TRBV6-2/TRBV6-3
CDR3 length: 16
CDR3 protein: CASSLTTSSSNQPQHF
CDR3 DNA: TGTGCCAGCAGTCTCACGACCTCCTCTAGCAATCAGCCCCAGCATTTT

clone size: few
J gene: TRBJ2-7
D gene: .
V gene: TRBV28
CDR3 length: 16
CDR3 protein: CASSLELGRLNFEQYF
CDR3 DNA: TGTGCCAGCAGTTTAGAATTGGGCCGGTTAAACTTCGAGCAGTACTTC

clone size: .
J gene: TRBJ2-7
D gene: TRBD2
V gene: TRBV20-1
CDR3 length: 14
CDR3 protein: CSAREGGSPYEQYF
CDR3 DNA: TGCAGTGCTAGAGAAGGCGGGAGCCCCTACGAGCAGTACTTC

clone size: few
J gene: TRBJ2-1
D gene: TRBD2
V gene: TRBV12-3/TRBV12-4
CDR3 length: 16
CDR3 protein: CASTTRARASGNEQFF
CDR3 DNA: TGTGCCAGCACTACTCGAGCTAGGGCTAGCGGGAATGAGCAGTTCTTC

clone size: few
J gene: TRBJ2-5
D gene: .
V gene: TRBV2
CDR3 length: 16
CDR3 protein: CASRWTGKSGGETQYF
CDR3 DNA: TGTGCCAGCAGATGGACGGGCAAGTCGGGCGGCGAGACCCAGTACTTC

clone size: many
J gene: TRBJ2-2
D gene: .
V gene: TRBV6-1
CDR3 length: 16
CDR3 protein: CASSEQGKLHTGELFF
CDR3 DNA: TGTGCCAGCAGTGAACAGGGAAAACTTCACACCGGGGAGCTGTTTTTT

clone size: few
J gene: TRBJ2-4
D gene: TRBD1
V gene: TRBV30
CDR3 length: 14
CDR3 protein: CAWSDRGPKNIQYF
CDR3 DNA: TGTGCCTGGAGTGACAGGGGGCCCAAAAACATTCAGTACTTC

clone size: .
J gene: TRBJ1-1
D gene: .
V gene: TRBV19
CDR3 length: 15
CDR3 protein: CASTPPGQLNTEAFF
CDR3 DNA: TGTGCCAGTACCCCCCCGGGGCAACTGAACACTGAAGCTTTCTTT

clone size: few
J gene: TRBJ2-5
D gene: .
V gene: TRBV28
CDR3 length: 14
CDR3 protein: CASSLYARQETQYF
CDR3 DNA: TGTGCCAGCAGTTTATATGCCCGCCAAGAGACCCAGTACTTC

clone size: .
J gene: TRBJ2-5
D gene: .
V gene: TRBV29-1
CDR3 length: 12
CDR3 protein: CSVRDYQETQYF
CDR3 DNA: TGCAGCGTTAGGGACTACCAAGAGACCCAGTACTTC

clone size: .
J gene: TRBJ2-7
D gene: TRBD1
V gene: TRBV18
CDR3 length: 14
CDR3 protein: CASSSTGGRYEQYF
CDR3 DNA: TGTGCCAGCTCATCGACAGGGGGCCGCTACGAGCAGTACTTC

clone size: medium-sized
J gene: TRBJ2-2
D gene: .
V gene: TRBV21-1
CDR3 length: 14
CDR3 protein: CASRDRGLSGELFF
CDR3 DNA: TGTGCCAGCAGGGACAGGGGGCTATCCGGGGAGCTGTTTTTT

clone size: .
J gene: TRBJ2-4
D gene: .
V gene: TRBV7-9
CDR3 length: 14
CDR3 protein: CASSSGSRKNIQYF
CDR3 DNA: TGTGCCAGCAGCTCCGGGAGCCGCAAAAACATTCAGTACTTC

clone size: .
J gene: TRBJ2-1
D gene: TRBD2
V gene: TRBV20-1
CDR3 length: 18
CDR3 protein: CSARAGLAGGYSYNEQFF
CDR3 DNA: TGCAGTGCTAGAGCGGGACTAGCGGGAGGTTACTCCTACAATGAGCAGTTCTTC

clone size: .
J gene: TRBJ1-2
D gene: .
V gene: TRBV18
CDR3 length: 15
CDR3 protein: CASSPDSSVTHGYTF
CDR3 DNA: TGTGCCAGCTCACCTGACAGTTCGGTCACCCATGGCTACACCTTC

clone size: many
J gene: TRBJ2-7
D gene: TRBD2
V gene: TRBV20-1
CDR3 length: 17
CDR3 protein: CSATPLSGRALSYEQYF
CDR3 DNA: TGCAGTGCCACTCCTTTAAGCGGGAGGGCCTTGTCCTACGAGCAGTACTTC

clone size: many
J gene: TRBJ2-7
D gene: .
V gene: TRBV5-1
CDR3 length: 13
CDR3 protein: CASSSPGVYEQYF
CDR3 DNA: TGCGCCAGCAGCAGTCCGGGGGTATACGAGCAGTACTTC

clone size: few
J gene: TRBJ2-1
D gene: TRBD1
V gene: TRBV15
CDR3 length: 14
CDR3 protein: CATSRGQDYNEQFF
CDR3 DNA: TGTGCCACCAGCAGGGGACAGGACTACAATGAGCAGTTCTTC

clone size: .
J gene: TRBJ2-1
D gene: TRBD2
V gene: TRBV19
CDR3 length: 18
CDR3 protein: CASSIGGSGLADYNEQFF
CDR3 DNA: TGTGCCAGTAGTATAGGAGGGTCGGGACTAGCGGATTACAATGAGCAGTTCTTC

clone size: .
J gene: TRBJ2-5
D gene: TRBD2
V gene: TRBV20-1
CDR3 length: 15
CDR3 protein: CSASPGLAALRTQYF
CDR3 DNA: TGCAGTGCGTCTCCGGGACTAGCGGCCCTTCGGACCCAGTACTTC

clone size: .
J gene: TRBJ2-7
D gene: .
V gene: TRBV20-1
CDR3 length: 12
CDR3 protein: CSARDVGNEQYF
CDR3 DNA: TGCAGTGCCCGGGACGTAGGCAACGAGCAGTACTTC

clone size: medium-sized
J gene: TRBJ2-6
D gene: .
V gene: TRBV7-8
CDR3 length: 13
CDR3 protein: CASSPIGANVLTF
CDR3 DNA: TGTGCCAGCAGCCCGATTGGGGCCAACGTCCTGACTTTC

clone size: medium-sized
J gene: TRBJ2-1
D gene: .
V gene: TRBV6-5
CDR3 length: 12
CDR3 protein: CASSYNGNEQFF
CDR3 DNA: TGTGCCAGCAGTTACAACGGCAATGAGCAGTTCTTC

clone size: .
J gene: TRBJ1-2
D gene: .
V gene: TRBV5-1
CDR3 length: 15
CDR3 protein: CASSSLMGALDGYTF
CDR3 DNA: TGCGCCAGCAGCTCTTTGATGGGGGCTCTCGATGGCTACACCTTC

clone size: .
J gene: TRBJ2-2
D gene: TRBD1
V gene: TRBV5-4
CDR3 length: 15
CDR3 protein: CASSLRQGNTGELFF
CDR3 DNA: TGTGCCAGCAGCTTGCGACAGGGAAACACCGGGGAGCTGTTTTTT

clone size: few
J gene: TRBJ1-5
D gene: .
V gene: TRBV7-8
CDR3 length: 17
CDR3 protein: CASSLVTGFSSNQPQHF
CDR3 DNA: TGTGCCAGCAGCTTAGTTACAGGGTTCTCTAGCAATCAGCCCCAGCATTTT

clone size: .
J gene: TRBJ2-2
D gene: .
V gene: TRBV25-1
CDR3 length: 13
CDR3 protein: CASSDQGTGELIF
CDR3 DNA: TGTGCCAGCAGTGACCAGGGAACCGGGGAGCTGATTTTT

clone size: few
J gene: TRBJ1-1
D gene: .
V gene: TRBV15
CDR3 length: 14
CDR3 protein: CATSVGAWGTEAFF
CDR3 DNA: TGTGCCACCAGCGTTGGGGCTTGGGGGACTGAAGCTTTCTTT

clone size: many
J gene: TRBJ1-1
D gene: .
V gene: TRBV3-1
CDR3 length: 16
CDR3 protein: CASRRGSSTANTEAFF
CDR3 DNA: TGTGCCAGCAGGAGGGGGTCCTCAACAGCGAACACTGAAGCTTTCTTT

clone size: few
J gene: TRBJ2-7
D gene: TRBD1
V gene: TRBV6-2/TRBV6-3
CDR3 length: 13
CDR3 protein: CASSRTGEYEQYF
CDR3 DNA: TGTGCCAGCAGTCGGACAGGGGAGTACGAGCAGTACTTC

clone size: many
J gene: TRBJ2-7
D gene: .
V gene: TRBV7-2
CDR3 length: 14
CDR3 protein: CASSLGRMAYEQYF
CDR3 DNA: TGTGCCAGCAGCTTAGGACGTATGGCCTACGAGCAGTACTTC

clone size: .
J gene: TRBJ2-1
D gene: TRBD1
V gene: TRBV6-5
CDR3 length: 16
CDR3 protein: CASSPRTGVGYNEQFF
CDR3 DNA: TGTGCCAGCAGTCCCAGGACAGGAGTGGGGTACAATGAGCAGTTCTTC

clone size: .
J gene: TRBJ2-5
D gene: .
V gene: TRBV7-3
CDR3 length: 11
CDR3 protein: CASSLPETQYF
CDR3 DNA: TGTGCCAGCAGCTTGCCAGAGACCCAGTACTTC

clone size: few
J gene: TRBJ2-2
D gene: TRBD2
V gene: TRBV19
CDR3 length: 20
CDR3 protein: CASSPGRGLAGVRRRGELFF
CDR3 DNA: TGTGCCAGTAGCCCAGGGCGTGGACTAGCGGGAGTCCGTCGGCGGGGGGAGCTGTTTTTT

clone size: .
J gene: TRBJ2-1
D gene: TRBD2
V gene: TRBV5-1
CDR3 length: 15
CDR3 protein: CASSLAGLAGVEQFF
CDR3 DNA: TGCGCCAGCAGCTTGGCCGGACTAGCGGGAGTTGAGCAGTTCTTC

clone size: .
J gene: TRBJ2-1
D gene: TRBD2
V gene: TRBV14
CDR3 length: 19
CDR3 protein: CASSHPRGTSGIRRNEQFF
CDR3 DNA: TGTGCCAGCAGCCACCCTCGCGGGACTAGCGGGATAAGAAGGAATGAGCAGTTCTTC

clone size: .
J gene: TRBJ2-7
D gene: .
V gene: TRBV28
CDR3 length: 14
CDR3 protein: CASSLGQGSYEQYF
CDR3 DNA: TGTGCCAGCAGTTTAGGGCAGGGCTCCTACGAGCAGTACTTC

clone size: .
J gene: TRBJ1-3
D gene: TRBD1
V gene: TRBV2
CDR3 length: 15
CDR3 protein: CASSETGFSGNTIYF
CDR3 DNA: TGTGCCAGCAGCGAGACAGGGTTCTCTGGAAACACCATATATTTT

clone size: few
J gene: TRBJ2-3
D gene: .
V gene: TRBV12-3/TRBV12-4
CDR3 length: 14
CDR3 protein: CASRLQQGLGTQYF
CDR3 DNA: TGTGCCAGCAGATTACAACAGGGTCTCGGTACGCAGTATTTT

clone size: many
J gene: TRBJ1-1
D gene: TRBD1
V gene: TRBV5-1
CDR3 length: 16
CDR3 protein: CASSRGTGSMNTEAFF
CDR3 DNA: TGCGCCAGCAGCCGAGGGACAGGAAGCATGAACACTGAAGCTTTCTTT

clone size: .
J gene: TRBJ1-1
D gene: .
V gene: TRBV13
CDR3 length: 14
CDR3 protein: CASSSPTGDTEAFF
CDR3 DNA: TGTGCCAGCAGCAGCCCTACAGGTGACACTGAAGCTTTCTTT

clone size: .
J gene: TRBJ2-1
D gene: TRBD1
V gene: TRBV24-1
CDR3 length: 18
CDR3 protein: CATSDRKTGQGSYNEQFF
CDR3 DNA: TGTGCCACCAGTGATCGCAAAACTGGACAGGGGTCCTACAATGAGCAGTTCTTC

clone size: few
J gene: TRBJ2-1
D gene: .
V gene: TRBV5-1
CDR3 length: 14
CDR3 protein: CASSLGGRYNEQFF
CDR3 DNA: TGCGCCAGCAGCTTGGGGGGACGGTACAATGAGCAGTTCTTC

clone size: many
J gene: TRBJ2-2
D gene: .
V gene: TRBV7-8
CDR3 length: 16
CDR3 protein: CASSPVQGGATGELFF
CDR3 DNA: TGTGCCAGCAGCCCTGTACAGGGTGGGGCCACCGGGGAGCTGTTTTTT

clone size: .
J gene: TRBJ2-2
D gene: .
V gene: TRBV5-1
CDR3 length: 15
CDR3 protein: CASSLITSDTGELFF
CDR3 DNA: TGCGCCAGCAGCTTGATTACTTCGGACACCGGGGAGCTGTTTTTT